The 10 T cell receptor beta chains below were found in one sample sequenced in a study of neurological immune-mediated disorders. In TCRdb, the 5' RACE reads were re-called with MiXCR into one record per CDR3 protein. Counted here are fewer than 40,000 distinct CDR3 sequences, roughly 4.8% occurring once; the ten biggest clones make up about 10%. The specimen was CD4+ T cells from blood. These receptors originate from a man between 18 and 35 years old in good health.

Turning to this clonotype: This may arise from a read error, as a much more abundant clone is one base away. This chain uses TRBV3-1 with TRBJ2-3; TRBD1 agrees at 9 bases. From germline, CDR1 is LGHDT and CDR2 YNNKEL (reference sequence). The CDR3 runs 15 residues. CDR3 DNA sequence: TGTTCCAGCAGCCATACCGGGACAGGGAAAGATACGCAGTATTTT. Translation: CSSSHTGTGKDTQYF.

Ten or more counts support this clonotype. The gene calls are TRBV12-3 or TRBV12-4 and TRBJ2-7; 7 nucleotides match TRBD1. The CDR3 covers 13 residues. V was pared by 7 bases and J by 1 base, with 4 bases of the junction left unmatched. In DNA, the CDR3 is TGTGCCAGCAACCGGGACAGTTCCTACGAGCAGTACTTC. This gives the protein CASNRDSSYEQYF.

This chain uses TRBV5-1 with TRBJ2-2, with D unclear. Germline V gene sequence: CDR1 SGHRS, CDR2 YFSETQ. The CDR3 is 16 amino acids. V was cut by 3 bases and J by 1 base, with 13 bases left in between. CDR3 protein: CASSSLVGMNTGELFF. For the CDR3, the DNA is TGCGCCAGCAGCTCGCTAGTTGGGATGAACACCGGGGAGCTGTTTTTT.

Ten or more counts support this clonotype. Here the CDR3 reads CASSKNRATSTDTQYF. CDR3 bases: TGCGCCAGCAGCAAAAACAGGGCGACGAGCACAGATACGCAGTATTTT. V usage is TRBV5-1 and J usage is TRBJ2-3; a possible D gene is TRBD1 (6 bases). V was cut by 4 bases and J by 0 bases, with 15 bases left in between. Germline CDR1 reads SGHRS; CDR2 reads YFSETQ. This CDR3 contains 16 residues.

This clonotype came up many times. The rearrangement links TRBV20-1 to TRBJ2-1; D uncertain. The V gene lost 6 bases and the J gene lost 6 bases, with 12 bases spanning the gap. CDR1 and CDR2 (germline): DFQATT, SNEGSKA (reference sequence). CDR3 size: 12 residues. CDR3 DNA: TGCAGTGCGTTTCGGACGCCCAATGAGCAGTTCTTC. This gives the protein CSAFRTPNEQFF.

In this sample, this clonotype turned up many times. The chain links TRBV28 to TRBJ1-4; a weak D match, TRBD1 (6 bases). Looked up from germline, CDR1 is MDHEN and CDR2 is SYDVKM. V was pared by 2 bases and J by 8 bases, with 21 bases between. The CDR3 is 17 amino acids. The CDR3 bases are TGTGCCAGCAGTTTAAGGCCGGGGGGGCCCTCCAGGGAAAAACTGTTTTTT. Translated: CASSLRPGGPSREKLFF.

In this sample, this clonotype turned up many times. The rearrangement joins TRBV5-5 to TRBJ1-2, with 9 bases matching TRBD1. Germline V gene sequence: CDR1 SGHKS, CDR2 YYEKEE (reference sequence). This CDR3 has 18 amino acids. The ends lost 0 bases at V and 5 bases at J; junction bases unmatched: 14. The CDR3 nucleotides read TGTGCCAGCAGCTTGGCCGGGGACAGGGTAGGGCTCCGATATGGCTACACCTTC. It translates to CASSLAGDRVGLRYGYTF. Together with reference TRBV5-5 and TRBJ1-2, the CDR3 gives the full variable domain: DAGVTQSPTHLIKTRGQQVTLRCSPISGHKSVSWYQQVLGQGPQFIFQYYEKEERGRGNFPDRFSARQFPNYSSELNVNALLLGDSALYLCASSLAGDRVGLRYGYTFGSGTRLTVV.

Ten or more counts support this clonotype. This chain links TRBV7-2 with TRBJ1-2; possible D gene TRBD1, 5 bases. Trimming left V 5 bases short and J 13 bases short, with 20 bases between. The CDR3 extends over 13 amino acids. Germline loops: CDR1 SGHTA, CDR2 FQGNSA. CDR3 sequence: CASSRDRGEPCTF. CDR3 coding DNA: TGTGCCAGCAGCCGAGACAGAGGGGAGCCTTGCACCTTC.

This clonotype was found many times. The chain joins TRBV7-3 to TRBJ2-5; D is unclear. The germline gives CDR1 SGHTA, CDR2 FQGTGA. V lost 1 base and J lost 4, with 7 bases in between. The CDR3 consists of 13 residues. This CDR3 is CASSLSMLETQYF. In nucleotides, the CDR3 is TGTGCCAGCAGCTTAAGTATGTTAGAGACCCAGTACTTC.

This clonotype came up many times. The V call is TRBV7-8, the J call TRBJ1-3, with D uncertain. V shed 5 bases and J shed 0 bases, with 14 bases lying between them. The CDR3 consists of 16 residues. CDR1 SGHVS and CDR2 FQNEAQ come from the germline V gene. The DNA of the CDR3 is TGTGCCAGCAGCCCCTTCGCCCGAGACTCTGGAAACACCATATATTTT. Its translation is CASSPFARDSGNTIYF.